Reported below is one TCR beta chain. In the original processing: Amplified reference gene primers provided the basis for estimating nucleated cell counts. Produced via immunoSEQ multiplex PCR; TCRdb's table is partial and in-frame only. V, J and clone size reflect that table, while D and trimming were determined from the DNA. The data hold about 200,000 clones, with 70% to 90% observed a single time. The V and J ends lost 1 base and 2 bases respectively, with 14 bases between them. Germline lookup yields CDR1 SEHNR and CDR2 FQNEAQ (reference sequence). The CDR3 consists of 16 residues. The sample is drawn from a study of blood T cell repertoires in COVID-19.

The rearrangement uses TRBV7-9 and TRBJ2-5; possible D gene TRBD2, 6 bases. The sequence derives from a man aged 80 or over with acute or convalescent COVID-19. Sample: peripheral blood. The CDR3 spells CASSLEATRLQETQYF. The CDR3 DNA follows: TGTGCCAGCAGCTTAGAAGCGACTAGGTTACAAGAGACCCAGTACTTC.